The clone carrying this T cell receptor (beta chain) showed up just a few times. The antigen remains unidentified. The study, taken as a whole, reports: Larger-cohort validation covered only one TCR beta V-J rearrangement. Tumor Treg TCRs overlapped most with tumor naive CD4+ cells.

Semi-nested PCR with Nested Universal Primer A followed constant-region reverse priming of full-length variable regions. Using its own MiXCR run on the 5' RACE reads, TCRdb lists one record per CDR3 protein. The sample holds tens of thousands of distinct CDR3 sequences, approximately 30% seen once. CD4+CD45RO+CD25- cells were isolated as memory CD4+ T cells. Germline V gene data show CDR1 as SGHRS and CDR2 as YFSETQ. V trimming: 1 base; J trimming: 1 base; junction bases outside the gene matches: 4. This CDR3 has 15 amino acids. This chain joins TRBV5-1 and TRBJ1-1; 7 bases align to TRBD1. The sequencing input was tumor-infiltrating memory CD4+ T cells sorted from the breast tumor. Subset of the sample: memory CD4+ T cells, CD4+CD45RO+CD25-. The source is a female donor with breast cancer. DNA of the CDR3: TGCGCCAGCAGCTTGTCAGGACAGGCGAACACTGAAGCTTTCTTT. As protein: CASSLSGQANTEAFF.